This T cell receptor (beta chain) came from a study of cytomegalovirus exposure and HLA in healthy donors. Study information: Researchers found that more than 70% of over 350 genotyped donors fell within the Caucasian-associated ancestry cluster.

PCR amplification relied on 60 Vbeta primers (plus 13 Jbeta primers). TCRdb keeps only in-frame clones here, not all; method: immunoSEQ multiplex PCR. The sample records 140,000 to 150,000 clones, 75% being singletons. V was clipped by 8 bases and J by 4 bases, with 17 bases between them. This CDR3 is built from 14 residues. Germline V CDR1 and CDR2: LNHDA, SQIVND (reference sequence). Material for sequencing was PBMCs. The chain uses TRBV19 and TRBJ1-2; D might be TRBD1 (6 bases). The TCR was taken from a man aged 25 to 45 in good health and CMV-seronegative. CDR3 protein: CASSNSGQIYGYTF. DNA for the CDR3: TGTGCCAGTTCGAACTCGGGACAAATCTATGGCTACACCTTC.